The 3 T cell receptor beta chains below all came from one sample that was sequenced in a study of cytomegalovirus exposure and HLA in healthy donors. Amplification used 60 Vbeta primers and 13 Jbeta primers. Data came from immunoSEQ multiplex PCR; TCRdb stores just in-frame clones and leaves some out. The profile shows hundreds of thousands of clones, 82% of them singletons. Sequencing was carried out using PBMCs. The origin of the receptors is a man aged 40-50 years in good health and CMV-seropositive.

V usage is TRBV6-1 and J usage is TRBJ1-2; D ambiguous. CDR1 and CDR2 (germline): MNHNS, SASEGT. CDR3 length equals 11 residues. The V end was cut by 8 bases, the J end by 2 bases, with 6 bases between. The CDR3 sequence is CASLVNYGYTF. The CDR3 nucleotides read TGTGCCAGCCTAGTCAACTATGGCTACACCTTC.

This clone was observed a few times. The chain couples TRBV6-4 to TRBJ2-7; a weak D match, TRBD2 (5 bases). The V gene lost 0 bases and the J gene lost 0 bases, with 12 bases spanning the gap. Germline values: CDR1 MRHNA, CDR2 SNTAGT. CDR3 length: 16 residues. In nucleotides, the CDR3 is TGTGCCAGCAGTGACTCCAACGGGGAACCCTCCTACGAGCAGTACGTC. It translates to CASSDSNGEPSYEQYV.

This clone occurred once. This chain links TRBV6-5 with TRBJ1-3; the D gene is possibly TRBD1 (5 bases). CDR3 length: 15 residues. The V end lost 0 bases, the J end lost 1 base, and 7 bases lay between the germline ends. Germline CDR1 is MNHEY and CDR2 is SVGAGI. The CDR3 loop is CASSYSKGSGNTIYF. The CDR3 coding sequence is TGTGCCAGCAGTTACTCGAAGGGGTCTGGAAACACCATATATTTT.